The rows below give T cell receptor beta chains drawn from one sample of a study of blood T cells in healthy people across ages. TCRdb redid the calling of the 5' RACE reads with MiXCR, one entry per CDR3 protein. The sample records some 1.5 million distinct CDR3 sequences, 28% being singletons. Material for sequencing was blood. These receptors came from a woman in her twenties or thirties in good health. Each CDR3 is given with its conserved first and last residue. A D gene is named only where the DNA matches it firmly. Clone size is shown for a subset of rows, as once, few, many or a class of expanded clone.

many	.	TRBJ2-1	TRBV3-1	CASSQPQGRGVFF	TGTGCCAGCAGCCAACCTCAGGGGAGGGGAGTGTTCTTC
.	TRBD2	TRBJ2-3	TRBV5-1	CASKKTSGVPTDTRYF	TGCGCCAGCAAAAAGACTAGCGGGGTACCGACAGATACGCGGTATTTT
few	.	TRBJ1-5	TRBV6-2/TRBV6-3	CASRTAQRNQPQHF	TGTGCCAGCAGGACAGCCCAAAGGAATCAGCCCCAGCATTTT
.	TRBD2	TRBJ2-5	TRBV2	CASSETRGGYEQYF	TGTGCCAGCAGTGAGACGCGGGGGGGCTATGAGCAGTACTTC
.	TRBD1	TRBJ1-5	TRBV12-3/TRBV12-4	CASSFDRGGNQPQHF	TGTGCCAGCAGTTTTGACAGGGGAGGGAATCAGCCCCAGCATTTT
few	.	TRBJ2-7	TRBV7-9	CASSFMRGGAPGNNEQYF	TGTGCCAGCAGCTTTATGCGGGGTGGGGCACCAGGAAACAATGAGCAGTACTTC
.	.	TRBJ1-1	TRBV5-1	CASSLGPNKNTEAFF	TGCGCCAGCAGCTTGGGACCGAATAAGAACACTGAAGCTTTCTTT
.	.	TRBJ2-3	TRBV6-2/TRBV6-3	CAVSVPPDTQYF	TGTGCCGTCAGCGTCCCTCCAGATACGCAGTATTTT
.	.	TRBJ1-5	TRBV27	CASSLRLAGGGLDQPQHF	TGTGCCAGCAGTTTGAGGCTGGCGGGTGGAGGGTTGGATCAGCCCCAGCATTTT
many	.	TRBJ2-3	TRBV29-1	CSVAMWERTDTQYF	TGCAGCGTAGCCATGTGGGAGCGCACAGATACGCAGTATTTT
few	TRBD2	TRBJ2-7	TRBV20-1	CSARAPAGGTYEQYF	TGCAGTGCTAGAGCCCCCGCCGGGGGGACCTACGAGCAGTACTTC
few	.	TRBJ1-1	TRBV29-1	CSVDRGGAEAFF	TGCAGCGTTGACAGGGGAGGGGCTGAAGCTTTCTTT
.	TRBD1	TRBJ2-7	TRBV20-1	CSARDPNRGRNEQYF	TGCAGTGCTAGAGATCCCAACAGGGGGCGAAACGAGCAGTACTTC
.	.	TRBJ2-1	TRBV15	CATSRVGNWDEQFF	TGTGCCACCAGCAGAGTGGGGAATTGGGATGAGCAGTTCTTC
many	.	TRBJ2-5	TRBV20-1	CSAMPPPLRGAAETQYF	TGCAGTGCCATGCCCCCCCCCCTTAGGGGGGCGGCAGAGACCCAGTACTTC
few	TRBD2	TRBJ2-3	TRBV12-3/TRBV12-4	CASSYWREGADTQYF	TGTGCCAGCAGTTATTGGCGGGAGGGCGCAGATACGCAGTATTTT
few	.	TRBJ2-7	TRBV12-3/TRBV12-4	CASSLRGLRENSYEQYF	TGTGCCAGCAGTTTACGGGGCTTGAGGGAGAACTCCTACGAGCAGTACTTC
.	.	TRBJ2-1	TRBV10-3	CAISGRGGANEQFF	TGTGCCATCAGTGGTAGGGGCGGGGCCAATGAGCAGTTCTTC
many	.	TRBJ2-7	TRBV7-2	CASSQNFYEQYF	TGTGCCAGCAGCCAAAACTTCTACGAGCAGTACTTC
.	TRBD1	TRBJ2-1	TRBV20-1	CSARRDRGLYNEQFF	TGCAGTGCTAGACGCGACAGGGGGCTTTACAATGAGCAGTTCTTC
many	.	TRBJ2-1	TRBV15	CATSRDRAVYNEQFF	TGTGCCACCAGCAGAGATCGGGCGGTTTACAATGAGCAGTTCTTC
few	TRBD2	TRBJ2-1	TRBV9	CASSVVVGGANEQFF	TGTGCCAGCAGCGTAGTGGTCGGGGGGGCGAATGAGCAGTTCTTC
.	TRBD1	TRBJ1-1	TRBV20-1	CSANPRDRDTEAFF	TGCAGTGCGAACCCCCGGGACAGGGACACTGAAGCTTTCTTT
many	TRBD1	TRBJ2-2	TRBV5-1	CASSLGDRRSNTGELFF	TGCGCCAGCAGCTTGGGGGACAGAAGATCGAACACCGGGGAGCTGTTTTTT
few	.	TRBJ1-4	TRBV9	CASSVGGGTTNEKLFF	TGTGCCAGCAGCGTAGGGGGCGGCACAACTAATGAAAAACTGTTTTTT
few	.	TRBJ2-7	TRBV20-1	CSARSGTLTYEQYF	TGCAGTGCTAGATCCGGGACCTTGACCTACGAGCAGTACTTC
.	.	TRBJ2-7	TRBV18	CASSLKGHLSYEQYF	TGTGCCAGCTCACTAAAGGGGCATCTATCCTACGAGCAGTACTTC
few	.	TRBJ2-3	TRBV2	CASGDQEADTQYF	TGTGCCAGCGGGGACCAAGAAGCAGATACGCAGTATTTT
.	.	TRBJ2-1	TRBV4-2	CASSYQLEQFF	TGTGCCAGCAGTTATCAGTTGGAGCAGTTCTTC
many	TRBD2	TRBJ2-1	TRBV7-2	CASSFTSGSNEQFF	TGTGCCAGCAGCTTCACTAGCGGGAGCAATGAGCAGTTCTTC
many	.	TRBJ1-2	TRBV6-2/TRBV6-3	CASSSTGLLYGYTF	TGTGCCAGCAGTTCTACCGGACTCCTCTATGGCTACACCTTC
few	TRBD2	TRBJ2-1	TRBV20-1	CSASSGRAKREQFF	TGCAGTGCTAGTAGCGGGAGGGCCAAGAGGGAGCAGTTCTTC
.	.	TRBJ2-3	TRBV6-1	CASGVRSPSTDSQYF	TGTGCCAGCGGAGTGAGGTCTCCGAGCACAGATTCGCAGTATTTT
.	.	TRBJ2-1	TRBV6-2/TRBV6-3	CASSYRGSGPRSSYNEQFF	TGTGCCAGCAGTTACAGGGGATCGGGGCCTAGAAGCTCCTACAATGAGCAGTTCTTC
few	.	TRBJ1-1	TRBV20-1	CSTDKNTEAFF	TGCAGTACCGACAAGAACACTGAAGCTTTCTTT
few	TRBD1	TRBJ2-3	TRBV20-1	CSAAGTGTDTQYF	TGCAGTGCTGCCGGGACAGGGACAGATACGCAGTATTTT
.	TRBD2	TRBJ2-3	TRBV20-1	CSARAGEGDTQYF	TGCAGTGCTAGGGCGGGGGAAGGAGATACGCAGTATTTT
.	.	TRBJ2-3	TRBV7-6	CASILEDSTDTQYF	TGTGCCAGCATACTAGAGGATAGCACAGATACGCAGTATTTT
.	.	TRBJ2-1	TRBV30	CAWVREINEQFF	TGTGCCTGGGTACGGGAGATTAATGAGCAGTTCTTC
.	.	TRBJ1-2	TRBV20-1	CSAQGSLPNYGYTF	TGCAGTGCTCAGGGGTCTCTACCTAACTATGGCTACACCTTC
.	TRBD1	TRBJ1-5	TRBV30	CAWSVILGTGDDQPQHF	TGTGCCTGGAGTGTGATTCTTGGGACAGGGGATGATCAGCCCCAGCATTTT
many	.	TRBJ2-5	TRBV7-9	CASSKEETQYF	TGTGCCAGCAGCAAAGAAGAGACCCAGTACTTC
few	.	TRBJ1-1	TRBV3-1	CASSQIRTEAFF	TGTGCCAGCAGCCAAATACGCACTGAAGCTTTCTTT
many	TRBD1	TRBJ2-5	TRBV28	CASSAQPGQGAKETQYF	TGTGCCAGCAGTGCACAGCCGGGACAGGGGGCCAAAGAGACCCAGTACTTC
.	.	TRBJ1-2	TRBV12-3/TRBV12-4	CASSSGVAGGGYTF	TGTGCCAGCAGTTCGGGTGTGGCAGGCGGCGGCTACACCTTC
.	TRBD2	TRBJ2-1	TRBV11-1	CASSVSSGENNEQFF	TGTGCCAGCAGCGTTTCTAGCGGGGAGAACAATGAGCAGTTCTTC
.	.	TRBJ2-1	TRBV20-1	CSARDQVSNEQFF	TGCAGTGCTAGAGATCAAGTTTCGAATGAGCAGTTCTTC